This T cell receptor (beta chain) was recorded in a study of shared clonotypes between healthy human individuals (dated by TCRdb to 2019 to 2021). Broadly, across the study: The cohort included three men and a couple of women between 18 and 49 years of age. For each donor, three plates each were used for CD4 naive and CD4 memory, two plates were used for CD8 naive, and one plate was used for CD8 memory. Blood TCR repertoires of a handful of healthy adults were deeply sequenced to estimate repertoire size and the extent of clonotype sharing between individuals. To increase sequencing depth and limit assay-specific biases, different laboratories used diverse techniques to prepare libraries and sequence TCR repertoires. Per donor, leukapheresis produced somewhere between about 0.9 and 9 billion PBMCs.

The cysteine opens and the phenylalanine closes a CDR3 of 14 amino acids. CDR3 DNA is the only sequence kept; it has 42 bases, read in frame from the first base. Trimming takes 0 bases from V and 6 bases from J, and the germline ends sit 9 bases apart. CDR1 and CDR2 are read off the germline V gene as MNHEY and SVGAGI. Using the deep immunoSEQ assay, multiplex PCR amplified TCR CDR3 regions from genomic DNA. Extracted genomic DNA from each cell subset was spread evenly across all wells of several immunoSEQ 96-well plates, with each plate serving as a replicate. For sorted subsets, each replicate PCR was loaded with 200 to 250 ng genomic DNA, equivalent to 30,000 to 35,000 T cell genomes. The purified libraries were quantified using a Qubit 3.0 fluorometer, sized with a Bioanalyzer 2100, and then quantified again using the KAPA Library Quantification kit. Each immunoSEQ 96-well plate was sequenced on its own single-read 150-cycle Illumina NextSeq 550 flow cell. As for how the authors treated the data: Because only junctional sequences without quality scores were contained in the immunoSEQ output, filtering matching that applied to full-length reads could not be performed. To assign V/J genes and CDR3, sequences were annotated using PyIR, a Python wrapper for IgBLAST v1.9, with IMGT germline references. Any read was removed if the V/J assignment was weak (E-value above 1e-6), the CDR3 was missing, or the read contained stop codons, out-of-frame junctions, or ambiguous translated residues. A V3J clonotype was defined by an identical inferred V gene, J gene, and CDR3 amino acid sequence. The percentage overlap between two repertoires was calculated by dividing the number of shared unique clonotypes by the size of the smaller repertoire. Richness of each repertoire was evaluated using RTK rarefaction, the Chao1 estimator, and Recon v2.1 estimates of unobserved clonotypes. Generation probabilities for all TCRbeta clonotypes obtained by the gDNA method from a handful of donors were computed using OLGA. TCRdb mirrors the immuneACCESS table, restricted to in-frame sequences. Some clones are absent from its copies; in checked studies, under half trace to an unresolved V gene, and the reason for the others is unknown. The D gene and trimming were derived from the DNA, and the V and J assignments and clone size from that table. The sample yields around 990,000 clones; roughly 80% were counted once. The top ten clonotypes cover 0.7% to 0.95% of the sample.

A note on this clone: It lacks a known antigen. Base qualities are not at hand, and no much larger clone is one base apart.

What the work shows at the level of the full study, not this receptor alone: Estimated clonotype richness was generally larger for naive than for memory subsets. Pairwise subsampling led to the expectation that sequencing depth would affect the degree of clonotype sharing among donors. Sampling was restricted to blood, and TCR repertoires in tissue are likely to differ from TCR repertoires in blood. Incomplete sequencing was indicated by rarefaction of sorted-subset datasets, despite the large sequencing depth. Compared with non-shared clonotypes, clonotypes shared by all four sorted-subset donors had higher generation probabilities. Because the study included a small number of donors, the genetic and exposure-history diversity represented was limited. About 4.5% of naive CD4, 3.5% of naive CD8, roughly 2.4% of memory CD4, and 0.4% of memory CD8 clonotypes were shared across several donors.

Healthy HIV-negative adults with no recently reported acute infections or vaccinations were included as donors. Every donor was a Caucasian adult living in Nashville, Tennessee, USA. CD4+ T cells were enriched by magnetic negative selection, after which naive cells were positively selected on CD45RA and the negative fraction was taken as the memory subset. Blood was collected by leukapheresis, and PBMCs were isolated by Ficoll-Histopaque density gradient centrifugation and then cryopreserved in liquid nitrogen vapor phase. Analytical flow cytometry was used to check the purity and quantity of every magnetically sorted T cell population. Each sorted fraction had its genomic DNA isolated and then quantified by UV absorbance on a Nanodrop 2000c.

Sequencing input: memory CD4+ T cells from PBMCs. The cell subset or site label on this specimen signifies: CD45RA-negative fraction. The rearranged chain carries TRBV6-5 and TRBJ2-1; confidence is insufficient to name the D gene. The clonotype comes from a man aged 18-30 years in good health. Some clones in this sample may be carry-over from other donors' samples. The CDR3 region reads CASSYSWKGNEQFF. In nucleotide form, the sequence is TGTGCCAGCAGTTACTCTTGGAAAGGCAATGAGCAGTTCTTC.